Presented here are 32 T cell receptor beta chains from one specimen sequenced in a study of monozygotic twins with inflammatory bowel disease. TCRdb reanalyzed the 5' RACE reads, giving one entry per CDR3 protein sequence and no DNA. The sample has more than 350,000 distinct CDR3 sequences, and its top ten clones hold roughly 2.3%. The sample consisted of blood. The receptors were gathered from a human donor with ulcerative colitis or Crohn's disease, or a healthy co-twin of an affected twin (not recorded which).

The genes are TRBV7-2 and TRBJ1-1. The CDR3 sequence is 13 residues long. CDR1 and CDR2 (germline): SGHTA, FQGNSA. This CDR3 reads CASSPRINTEAFF.

CDR3 in amino acids: CASSGTSASYEQYF. The chain recombines TRBV6-2 or TRBV6-3 with TRBJ2-7; TCRdb outputs TRBD2, but without DNA this stays unchecked. This CDR3 contains 14 residues. Germline CDR1 and CDR2: MNHEY and SVGEGT.

This rearrangement joins TRBV6-5 to TRBJ2-1; absent DNA, TCRdb's TRBD2 call cannot be checked. The CDR3 is 13 amino acids. Germline V gives CDR1 MNHEY, CDR2 SVGAGI. The CDR3 spells CASSYWKGSEQFF.

This chain connects TRBV6-6 to TRBJ2-1. Germline-derived CDR1 and CDR2 are MNHNY and SVGAGI (reference sequence). This CDR3 is 13 amino acids long. The CDR3 region is CASSYPTSNEQFF.

This chain connects TRBV6-1 to TRBJ1-1; the TCRdb call, TRBD1, lacks DNA for checking. The germline CDR1 and CDR2 sequences are MNHNS and SASEGT. The CDR3 runs to 14 residues. CDR3 protein: CARDSGQTRREAFF.

This rearrangement joins TRBV7-6 to TRBJ1-5; TCRdb selects TRBD1, and the lack of DNA leaves this call unchecked. The CDR3 totals 14 residues. Germline CDR1 reads SGHVS; CDR2 reads FNYEAQ. The CDR3 spells CASSAGTGNQPQHF.

V is TRBV20-1 and J is TRBJ2-1; absent DNA, TCRdb's TRBD2 call cannot be checked. The CDR3 length is 14 residues. Germline V lookup: CDR1 DFQATT, CDR2 SNEGSKA (reference sequence). The CDR3 sequence: CSARGSGGNNEQFF.

The rearrangement joins TRBV7-6 to TRBJ1-1; TCRdb returns TRBD1, unconfirmable since there is no DNA. Germline values: CDR1 SGHVS, CDR2 FNYEAQ. The CDR3 consists of 14 residues. The CDR3: CASSFGQGGTEAFF.

The rearrangement uses TRBV12-3 or TRBV12-4 and TRBJ2-1; the D call from TCRdb, TRBD2, cannot be confirmed without DNA. The length of the CDR3 is 15 residues. CDR3: CASSPPGTRTTEQFF.

The V and J genes are TRBV27 and TRBJ1-5; lacking DNA, the TRBD1 call made by TCRdb goes unchecked. Germline CDR1 and CDR2: MNHEY and SMNVEV (reference sequence). The CDR3 covers 13 residues. CDR3 loop: CASSGQGNQPQHF.

The chain links TRBV29-1 to TRBJ1-1. Germline CDR1 reads SQVTM; CDR2 reads ANQGSEA. This CDR3 is built from 12 residues. CDR3 amino acids: CSARWENTEAFF. The full variable domain, with the rest looked up from reference TRBV29-1 and TRBJ1-1, is SAVISQKPSRDICQRGTSLTIQCQVDSQVTMMFWYRQQPGQSLTLIATANQGSEATYESGFVIDKFPISRPNLTFSTLTVSNMSPEDSSIYLCSARWENTEAFFGQGTRLTVV.

The chain combines TRBV3-1 with TRBJ1-6. The CDR3 spans 15 residues. Germline CDR1 reads LGHDT; CDR2 reads YNNKEL (reference sequence). The CDR3 protein is CASSQGTQYNSPLHF.

The chain carries TRBV30 and TRBJ1-5; the D gene TCRdb calls, TRBD1, cannot be checked with no DNA. Germline CDR1 is GTSNPN and CDR2 is SVGIG (reference sequence). This CDR3 region has 13 residues. CDR3 region: CAWTRGSNQPQHF.

The chain has TRBV10-3 and TRBJ2-7. From germline, CDR1 is ENHRY and CDR2 SYGVKD. This CDR3 spans 14 amino acids. Here the CDR3 reads CAISEFDPNYKQYF.

The rearrangement links TRBV7-2 to TRBJ2-6; without DNA, the TCRdb call of TRBD1 cannot be checked. Germline V gene sequence: CDR1 SGHTA, CDR2 FQGNSA. The CDR3 runs to 17 residues. CDR3 sequence: CASSLVGQISGANVLTF.

The CDR3 loop reads CASSAATSGSPLKEVEQYF. This chain links TRBV5-1 with TRBJ2-7; the D call from TCRdb, TRBD2, cannot be confirmed without DNA. Germline-derived CDR1 and CDR2 are SGHRS and YFSETQ. The CDR3 covers 19 residues.

The chain combines TRBV25-1 with TRBJ2-7; TCRdb picks TRBD1, but there is no DNA to check that call. The germline V gene encodes CDR1 MGHDK and CDR2 SYGVNS. This CDR3 is 19 amino acids long. CDR3 sequence reads: CASSEYAGSGGDQGNEQYF.

The V gene is TRBV7-7, the J gene TRBJ2-7; checking the TCRdb D call of TRBD2 is not possible without DNA. The germline V gene encodes CDR1 SSHAT and CDR2 FNYEAQ (reference sequence). This CDR3 comprises 13 residues. The CDR3 region is CASSLALGREQYF.

The rearrangement uses TRBV28 and TRBJ2-2; the TRBD2 assignment by TCRdb is unverifiable without DNA. The CDR3 runs to 16 residues. Germline CDR1 MDHEN, CDR2 SYDVKM. This CDR3 is CASSLRTSGRTGELFF.

The V and J genes are TRBV29-1 and TRBJ2-2; TCRdb selects TRBD1, and the lack of DNA leaves this call unchecked. The CDR3 has 15 amino acids. Germline V CDR1 and CDR2: SQVTM, ANQGSEA. The CDR3 spells CSVARQGGFSGELFF.

V usage is TRBV7-9 and J usage is TRBJ1-5. The CDR3 is 12 amino acids. In germline, CDR1 is SEHNR, CDR2 FQNEAQ (reference sequence). CDR3 protein: CASSPPGGPQHF. Full variable domain (outside the CDR3, taken from reference TRBV7-9 and TRBJ1-5): DTGVSQNPRHKITKRGQNVTFRCDPISEHNRLYWYRQTLGQGPEFLTYFQNEAQLEKSRLLSDRFSAERPKGSFSTLEIQRTEQGDSAMYLCASSPPGGPQHFGDGTRLSIL.

This chain joins TRBV29-1 and TRBJ2-7; checking the TCRdb D call of TRBD1 is not possible without DNA. The CDR3 consists of 11 residues. Looked up from germline, CDR1 is SQVTM and CDR2 is ANQGSEA. CDR3 loop: CSTGQGNEQYF.

This sequence joins TRBV7-2 and TRBJ2-3. Looked up from germline, CDR1 is SGHTA and CDR2 is FQGNSA. The CDR3 is 13 residues long. The CDR3 loop is CASSFPGTDTQYF. Looking up the rest from reference TRBV7-2 and TRBJ2-3 gives the full variable domain: GAGVSQSPSNKVTEKGKDVELRCDPISGHTALYWYRQSLGQGLEFLIYFQGNSAPDKSGLPSDRFSAERTGGSVSTLTIQRTQQEDSAVYLCASSFPGTDTQYFGPGTRLTVL.

The chain employs TRBV3-1 and TRBJ2-7; TCRdb lists TRBD1, though no DNA is available to test this call. Germline assignment: CDR1 LGHDT and CDR2 YNNKEL (reference sequence). This CDR3 spans 15 amino acids. CDR3: CASSQEGHPTYEQYF.

The V and J genes are TRBV12-3 or TRBV12-4 and TRBJ1-2; without DNA, the TCRdb call of TRBD1 cannot be checked. There are 13 residues in the CDR3. This CDR3 reads CASTPGTNYGYTF.

V and J are TRBV10-3 and TRBJ2-6; the D call of TRBD1 rests on TCRdb alone, since no DNA is present to check it. The germline V gene has CDR1 ENHRY and CDR2 SYGVKD. The CDR3 loop spans 14 amino acids. This chain's CDR3 is CAISPGGGANVLTF.

The chain is built from TRBV5-1 and TRBJ2-5; TCRdb's D call of TRBD1 is untestable without DNA. CDR3 length: 15 residues. The germline V gene encodes CDR1 SGHRS and CDR2 YFSETQ. The CDR3 here is CASSSTGQGAQTQYF.

The chain couples TRBV12-1 to TRBJ1-4. TRBV12-1 is recorded as a pseudogene. This CDR3 has 22 residues. CDR3 sequence reads: CASSFWYTGRSLPSGANEKLFF.

The chain has TRBV2 and TRBJ2-5; TCRdb proposes TRBD2, but this gene call is untestable without DNA. Germline V gene lookup returns CDR1 SNHLY and CDR2 FYNNEI. The CDR3 is 13 amino acids. The CDR3 protein is CARQVGPQETQYF.

The chain joins TRBV27 to TRBJ1-6. The CDR3 is made up of 15 amino acids. Germline assignment: CDR1 MNHEY and CDR2 SMNVEV (reference sequence). This chain's CDR3 is CASSFQSSYNSPLHF.

The chain recombines TRBV20-1 with TRBJ2-1; TCRdb's D call of TRBD2 is untestable without DNA. The CDR3 has 17 amino acids. CDR1 DFQATT and CDR2 SNEGSKA come from the germline V gene (reference sequence). The CDR3 sequence: CSARDRSGGGGSNEQFF.

The gene calls are TRBV27 and TRBJ2-1; checking the TCRdb D call of TRBD2 is not possible without DNA. The CDR3 is 14 residues long. The germline V gene has CDR1 MNHEY and CDR2 SMNVEV (reference sequence). This CDR3 is CASSGAGQYWGQFF.